The rows below give T cell receptor beta chains drawn from one sample of a study of identical twins. TCRdb analysed the 5' RACE reads with MiXCR anew, one entry per CDR3 protein. The table records roughly 690,000 distinct CDR3 sequences, 20% to 25% of them present only once. The sample also formed part of further work on T cells expressing NK-cell markers.

The sequenced material came from PBMCs. All receptors derive from a woman aged 18-29 years in good health. Each CDR3 is given with its conserved first and last residue. D genes are given only for firm matches. A clone size is listed for some rows: how often the clone was seen (once, few, many), or a class if it is expanded.

j_call clone_size d_call v_call cdr3_nt cdr3_aa
TRBJ2-1 . TRBD2 TRBV20-1 TGCAGTGCCACTAGCGGGGCCTTGGAAAATGAGCAGTTCTTC CSATSGALENEQFF
TRBJ2-4 few . TRBV20-1 TGCAGTGCTAGAGATTCGAGTAGACTAGCCAAAAACATTCAGTACTTC CSARDSSRLAKNIQYF
TRBJ2-7 few . TRBV12-3/TRBV12-4 TGTGCCAGCAGTCCCCTTTCCTATCGCTACGAGCAGTACTTC CASSPLSYRYEQYF
TRBJ2-7 few TRBD1 TRBV12-3/TRBV12-4 TGTGCCAGCAGTTCAGATACAGGGGGCAGGAGCACCTACGAGCAGTACTTC CASSSDTGGRSTYEQYF
TRBJ2-2 few . TRBV15 TGTGCCACCAGCAGAGATGGCTACCAGAACACCGGGGAGCTGTTTTTT CATSRDGYQNTGELFF
TRBJ2-2 . . TRBV27 TGTGCCAGCAATAAGAACACCGGGGAGCTGTTTTTT CASNKNTGELFF
TRBJ2-4 . . TRBV29-1 TGCAGCGTTGCAAGGGAAGCCAAAAACATTCAGTACTTC CSVAREAKNIQYF
TRBJ2-1 . TRBD2 TRBV6-4 TGTGCCAGCAGTGAAAGGACTAGTATATACAATGAGCAGTTCTTC CASSERTSIYNEQFF
TRBJ2-1 . . TRBV20-1 TGCAGTGCTAGGGAGTACAATGAGCAGTTCTTC CSAREYNEQFF
TRBJ2-1 . . TRBV4-3 TGCGCCAGCAGCCAAGAAAGACCAGGAGGGGGGGCGGGGGAGCAGTTCTTC CASSQERPGGGAGEQFF
TRBJ1-1 many . TRBV20-1 TGCAGTGCTAGGCGGGGGAACACTGAAGCTTTCTTT CSARRGNTEAFF
TRBJ2-2 . . TRBV12-3/TRBV12-4 TGTGCCAGCAGTTTTGGCGTGGCCACCGGGGAGCTGTTTTTT CASSFGVATGELFF
TRBJ2-1 . TRBD1 TRBV20-1 TGCAGTGCCTCACGGGACAGCCACAATGAGCAGTTCTTC CSASRDSHNEQFF
TRBJ2-5 . . TRBV7-9 TGTGCCAGCAGCTCTATTCAGGGTGAGGGAGAGACCCAGTACTTC CASSSIQGEGETQYF
TRBJ1-2 many TRBD1 TRBV10-3 TGTGCCATCAGCAAGGACAGGACTAACTATGGCTACACCTTC CAISKDRTNYGYTF
TRBJ2-7 few TRBD1 TRBV10-3 TGTGCCATCAGGGGTCCGGACAGGGCCGAGCAGTACTTC CAIRGPDRAEQYF
TRBJ2-7 many TRBD2 TRBV20-1 TGCAGTGCCGTCATTAGCGGGAGGGCCTACGAGCAGTACTTC CSAVISGRAYEQYF
TRBJ2-3 . TRBD1 TRBV12-3/TRBV12-4 TGTGCCAGCAGTCTGGACAGGGGGATAGATACGCAGTATTTT CASSLDRGIDTQYF
TRBJ2-1 few . TRBV12-3/TRBV12-4 TGTGCCAGCAGTTTTTCGGGAACGGGGAATGAGCAGTTCTTC CASSFSGTGNEQFF
TRBJ1-1 many TRBD1 TRBV10-3 TGTGCCATCAGACCAGGGGGACATGAAGCTTTCTTT CAIRPGGHEAFF
TRBJ2-2 many TRBD2 TRBV7-9 TGTGCCAGCAGTTCGAGCATTAGCGGGGGAACCGGGGAGCTGTTTTTT CASSSSISGGTGELFF
TRBJ2-5 once . TRBV5-6 TGTGCCAGCAGCTTGGGGACAGTCAAATGGGGAGAGACCCAGTACTTC CASSLGTVKWGETQYF
TRBJ2-7 few . TRBV18 TGTGCCAGCTCACCATCGCGCGGCTACGAGCAGTACTTC CASSPSRGYEQYF
TRBJ1-5 many . TRBV7-9 TGTGCCAGCAGTTTAGGTAGTCAGCCCCAGCATTTT CASSLGSQPQHF